These 9 T cell receptor beta chains were sequenced from one sample in a study of blood T cell repertoires in COVID-19. Some clones are missing from TCRdb's copy, which holds only in-frame ones; the method was immunoSEQ multiplex PCR. The repertoire has about 110,000 clones, approximately 85% of them found once; the top ten carry over 2%. The sample taken for sequencing was peripheral blood. Source of these receptors: a human donor in a cohort sampled during active COVID-19.

V usage is TRBV6-4 and J usage is TRBJ2-3; 8 nucleotides agree with TRBD2. The CDR3 runs to 17 residues. Germline V gene data show CDR1 as MRHNA and CDR2 as SNTAGT. V lost 7 bases to trimming and J lost 0 bases; unmatched junction nucleotides: 12. CDR3 DNA sequence: TGTGCCAGCACCCCCTCATTTGAGCGGGGGAGCACAGATACGCAGTATTTT. This sequence encodes CASTPSFERGSTDTQYF.

V is TRBV4-1 and J is TRBJ2-7; 7 bases fit TRBD1. CDR3 length: 14 residues. Germline-derived CDR1 and CDR2 are MGHRA and YSYEKL. With 0 bases clipped from V and 3 bases from J, the junction kept 2 bases outside the gene matches. CDR3 loop: CASSQDGTVYEQYF. The CDR3 DNA follows: TGCGCCAGCAGCCAAGATGGGACAGTCTACGAGCAGTACTTC.

This clone occurred once. The chain combines TRBV6-5 with TRBJ1-4; 9 bases fit TRBD1. The CDR3 spans 14 residues. Trimming took 6 bases from V and 2 from J; bases not matched to a gene: 1. In germline, CDR1 is MNHEY, CDR2 SVGAGI. CDR3 DNA sequence: TGTGCCAGCAGAACAGGGGGCACTAATGAAAAACTGTTTTTT. It specifies CASRTGGTNEKLFF.

The chain carries TRBV18 and TRBJ1-6; no reliable D call. The CDR3 length is 13 residues. Deletions cut 3 bases from V and 7 bases from J, with 7 bases between. Germline CDR1 and CDR2: KGHSH and LQKENI. CDR3 nucleotides: TGTGCCAGCTCACCCCGAGAGAATTCACCCCTCCACTTT. Protein product: CASSPRENSPLHF.

V and J are TRBV24-1 and TRBJ2-5; D unresolved. Trimming removed 1 base at V and 9 bases at J, with 8 bases between. The CDR3 has 12 residues. Per the germline V gene, CDR1 is KGHDR and CDR2 is SFDVKD. The CDR3 is CATSDFGWAQYF. DNA of the CDR3: TGTGCCACCAGTGATTTCGGGTGGGCCCAGTACTTC.

The chain recombines TRBV30 with TRBJ2-5, with 8 nucleotides matching TRBD2. V lost 3 bases to trimming and J lost 3 bases; unmatched junction nucleotides: 6. CDR1 and CDR2 (germline): GTSNPN, SVGIG (reference sequence). The CDR3 covers 14 residues. CDR3 bases: TGTGCCTGGAGCGTGGGCGGGGGGAAAGAGACCCAGTACTTC. As protein: CAWSVGGGKETQYF.

V gene TRBV7-2 combines with J gene TRBJ2-1; TRBD2 aligns across 10 bases. Unmatched junction bases numbered 2, after V lost 3 bases and J lost 3 bases. Germline CDR1 SGHTA, CDR2 FQGNSA. CDR3 length equals 15 residues. The CDR3 region is CASSFSGGHYNEQFF. The CDR3 nucleotides read TGTGCCAGCAGCTTTAGCGGGGGGCACTACAATGAGCAGTTCTTC.

The rearrangement links TRBV7-8 to TRBJ1-2; 8 bases match TRBD1. CDR1 is SGHVS and CDR2 is FQNEAQ in the germline V gene. Trimming at V came to 6 bases and at J to 6 bases, leaving 3 bases not matched to a gene. The CDR3 extends over 12 amino acids. CDR3 in amino acids: CASSDRGDGYTF. CDR3 DNA: TGTGCCAGCAGTGACAGGGGAGATGGCTACACCTTC.

The chain couples TRBV2 to TRBJ2-7; the D gene is possibly TRBD1 (5 bases). This CDR3 region has 13 residues. Trimming cost V 4 bases and J 9 bases, with 16 bases left between them. The germline gives CDR1 SNHLY, CDR2 FYNNEI. The CDR3 loop reads CASSGMTASAQYF. The CDR3 nucleotides are TGTGCCAGCAGTGGGATGACAGCCTCGGCGCAGTACTTC.